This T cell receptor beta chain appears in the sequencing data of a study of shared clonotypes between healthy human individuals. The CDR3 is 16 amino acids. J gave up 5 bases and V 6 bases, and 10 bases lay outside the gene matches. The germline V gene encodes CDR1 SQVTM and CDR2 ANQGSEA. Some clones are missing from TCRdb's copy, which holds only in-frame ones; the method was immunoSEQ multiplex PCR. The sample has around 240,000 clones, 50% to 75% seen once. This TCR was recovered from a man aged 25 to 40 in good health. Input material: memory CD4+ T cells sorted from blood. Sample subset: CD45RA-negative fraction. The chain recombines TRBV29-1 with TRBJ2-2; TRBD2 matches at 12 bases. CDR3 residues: CSVDTSGGRGTGELFF. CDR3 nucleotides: TGCAGCGTCGATACTAGCGGGGGGAGAGGTACCGGGGAGCTGTTTTTT.